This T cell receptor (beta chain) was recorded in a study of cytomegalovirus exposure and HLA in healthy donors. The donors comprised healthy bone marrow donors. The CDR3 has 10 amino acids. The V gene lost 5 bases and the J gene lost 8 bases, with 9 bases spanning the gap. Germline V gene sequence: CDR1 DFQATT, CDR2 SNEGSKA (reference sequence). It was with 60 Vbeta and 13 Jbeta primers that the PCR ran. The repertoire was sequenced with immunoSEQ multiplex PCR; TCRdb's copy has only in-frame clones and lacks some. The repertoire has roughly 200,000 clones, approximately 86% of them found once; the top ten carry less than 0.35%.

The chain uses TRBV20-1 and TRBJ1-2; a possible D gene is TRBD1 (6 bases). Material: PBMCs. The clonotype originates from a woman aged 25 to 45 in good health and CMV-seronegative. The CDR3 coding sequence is TGCAGTGCTCAGGGGAGAGGCTACACCTTC. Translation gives CSAQGRGYTF.